Listed below are T cell receptor beta chains from one sample, sequenced in a study of shared clonotypes between healthy human individuals. Profiling relied on immunoSEQ multiplex PCR, and the TCRdb table lists in-frame clones only, not all of them. Of roughly 1 million clones in the sample, about 75% were seen once. Sequencing input: memory CD4+ T cells sorted from blood. These receptors were taken from a young man in good health. The CDR3 runs from the conserved cysteine through the conserved F or W. The D gene is left open where the match is weak. Clone size is given for some rows only: seen once, a few or many times, or a class if the clone is expanded.

TRBJ1-6 - TRBV11-2 - CASSLELRANYNSPLHF TGTGCCAGCAGCTTAGAGTTACGGGCCAACTATAATTCACCCCTCCACTTT
TRBJ1-1 - TRBV29-1 - CSVRPEGEEDTEAFF TGCAGCGTTAGGCCAGAGGGAGAGGAAGACACTGAAGCTTTCTTT
TRBJ2-2 - TRBV5-6 few CASSLEAGELFF TGTGCCAGCAGCTTGGAGGCCGGGGAGCTGTTTTTT
TRBJ1-3 - TRBV4-3 - CASSQDLQGGNTIYF TGCGCCAGCAGCCAAGATCTCCAGGGAGGGAACACCATATATTTT
TRBJ2-5 - TRBV5-1 - CASSLQGLRETQYF TGCGCCAGCAGCTTGCAGGGTTTGAGGGAGACCCAGTACTTC
TRBJ2-3 - TRBV5-1 - CASSLAGQADTQYF TGCGCCAGCAGCTTGGCCGGGCAGGCGGATACGCAGTATTTT
TRBJ1-5 TRBD1 TRBV6-1 - CASSAKWGQGGQPQHF TGTGCCAGCAGTGCGAAATGGGGACAGGGTGGTCAGCCCCAGCATTTT
TRBJ1-5 TRBD1 TRBV4-1 few CASSQELGQGRQPQHF TGCGCCAGCAGCCAAGAATTAGGACAGGGAAGACAGCCCCAGCATTTT
TRBJ2-7 TRBD1 TRBV4-2 - CASSQFETPGQGNYEQYF TGTGCCAGCAGCCAATTTGAGACCCCGGGACAGGGGAATTACGAGCAGTACTTC
TRBJ2-7 TRBD1 TRBV30 - CAWRRTGGVYGQYF TGTGCCTGGAGGAGGACAGGGGGCGTGTACGGGCAGTACTTC
TRBJ1-1 - TRBV11-2 - CASSPRPGRNTEAFF TGTGCCAGCAGCCCCCGCCCGGGCCGTAACACTGAAGCTTTCTTT
TRBJ2-1 - TRBV7-2 - CASSLVLYSGEQFF TGTGCCAGCAGCTTAGTTCTTTACAGCGGCGAGCAGTTCTTC
TRBJ2-2 - TRBV2 - CASTAGTVNGELFF TGTGCCAGCACCGCCGGAACCGTAAACGGGGAGCTGTTTTTT
TRBJ2-3 - TRBV9 - CASSQLGVLSDTQYF TGTGCCAGCAGTCAATTAGGGGTGTTGTCAGATACGCAGTATTTT
TRBJ2-1 - TRBV20-1 few CSARDKVEQFF TGCAGTGCTAGAGATAAGGTTGAGCAGTTCTTC
TRBJ2-1 - TRBV10-2 - CASSDMHNEQFF TGCGCCAGCAGTGACATGCACAATGAGCAGTTCTTC
TRBJ2-5 - TRBV5-1 many CASSLEGGQQETQYF TGCGCCAGCAGCTTGGAGGGCGGGCAGCAAGAGACCCAGTACTTC
TRBJ1-1 - TRBV19 once CASSGVRDPGPTEAFF TGTGCCAGTAGTGGGGTCCGGGACCCCGGCCCCACTGAAGCTTTCTTT
TRBJ2-5 TRBD2 TRBV9 - CASSVGGGGQETQYF TGTGCCAGCAGCGTAGGTGGGGGGGGTCAAGAGACCCAGTACTTC
TRBJ2-3 - TRBV7-2 - CASSLLGFTDTQYF TGTGCCAGCAGCTTATTGGGGTTCACAGATACGCAGTATTTT
TRBJ2-3 - TRBV5-4 - CASSHTGFTRADTQYF TGTGCCAGCAGCCATACAGGGTTTACGCGCGCAGATACGCAGTATTTT
TRBJ1-1 - TRBV7-9 once CASSLTRGHEEAFF TGTGCCAGCAGCTTAACCCGGGGCCATGAAGAAGCTTTCTTT
TRBJ1-3 TRBD1 TRBV18 - CASSLTQGGSGNTIYF TGTGCCAGCTCCCTAACTCAGGGGGGATCTGGAAACACCATATATTTT
TRBJ1-5 TRBD1 TRBV29-1 - CSVRGQYNQPQHF TGCAGCGTCCGGGGACAGTACAATCAGCCCCAGCATTTT
TRBJ2-7 TRBD1 TRBV6-5 once CASVPTGGYSYEQYF TGTGCCAGCGTACCTACAGGGGGCTACTCCTACGAGCAGTACTTC
TRBJ1-1 TRBD1 TRBV5-1 - CASSSSPQGSTEAFF TGCGCCAGCAGCTCGTCCCCACAGGGGTCCACTGAAGCTTTCTTT
TRBJ1-5 - TRBV7-9 - CASSFRGGGQPQHF TGTGCCAGCAGCTTCAGAGGGGGAGGGCAGCCCCAGCATTTT
TRBJ2-7 TRBD1 TRBV5-1 - CASRDRVGAEQYF TGCGCCAGCCGGGACAGGGTGGGGGCCGAGCAGTACTTC
TRBJ1-1 TRBD1 TRBV2 - CASSSRRDRGNTEAFF TGTGCCAGCAGCTCCCGTAGGGACAGGGGGAACACTGAAGCTTTCTTT
TRBJ1-4 - TRBV2 - CASRQLKLEKLFF TGTGCCAGCAGGCAGCTTAAGCTGGAAAAACTGTTTTTT
TRBJ1-4 TRBD1 TRBV6-1 few CASRPQGQINEKLFF TGTGCCAGCAGACCTCAGGGACAGATTAATGAAAAACTGTTTTTT
TRBJ1-6 TRBD1 TRBV6-6 - CASSYSPGQYSPLHF TGTGCCAGCAGTTACTCGCCGGGACAGTATTCACCCCTCCACTTT
TRBJ2-7 - TRBV18 - CASSAGASYEQYF TGTGCCAGCTCGGCCGGGGCCTCCTACGAGCAGTACTTC
TRBJ2-3 - TRBV7-9 - CASSPKGDTQYF TGTGCCAGCAGCCCGAAGGGAGATACGCAGTATTTT
TRBJ1-2 - TRBV7-9 few CASSLLGSVASGYTF TGTGCCAGCAGCTTATTGGGGAGCGTGGCTAGCGGCTACACCTTC
TRBJ2-3 - TRBV7-3 - CASSSSGSTDTQYF TGTGCCAGCAGCTCCTCGGGGAGCACAGATACGCAGTATTTT
TRBJ2-5 TRBD2 TRBV7-9 - CASSLKGGLGTETQYF TGTGCCAGCAGCCTCAAAGGGGGACTAGGCACGGAGACCCAGTACTTC
TRBJ1-1 - TRBV6-6 - CATWARNTEAFF TGTGCCACGTGGGCGCGGAACACTGAAGCTTTCTTT
TRBJ2-7 TRBD2 TRBV27 - CASGGGGSYEQYF TGTGCCAGTGGGGGGGGAGGGTCCTACGAGCAGTACTTC
TRBJ1-3 - TRBV28 - CASSSGQSSGNTIYF TGTGCCAGCAGTTCCGGACAGAGCTCTGGAAACACCATATATTTT
TRBJ1-4 TRBD1 TRBV7-2 - CASSPRQGPGEKLFF TGTGCCAGCAGCCCCCGACAGGGCCCGGGTGAAAAACTGTTTTTT
TRBJ2-5 - TRBV5-1 - CASSDGTPRETQYF TGCGCCAGCAGCGACGGGACTCCACGGGAGACCCAGTACTTC
TRBJ1-1 - TRBV2 few CASSAQGSNTEAFF TGTGCCAGCAGTGCACAGGGATCGAACACTGAAGCTTTCTTT
TRBJ2-7 TRBD2 TRBV10-3 - CAISESTSGRYEQYF TGTGCCATCAGTGAGTCAACTAGCGGGAGGTACGAGCAGTACTTC
TRBJ1-1 TRBD1 TRBV4-3 - CASSRTTGTTEAFF TGCGCCAGCAGCCGCACGACAGGGACCACTGAAGCTTTCTTT
TRBJ2-7 - TRBV5-6 - CASSLGTSMYYEQYF TGTGCCAGCAGCTTGGGGACAAGTATGTATTACGAGCAGTACTTC
TRBJ2-7 TRBD1 TRBV2 - CASSADRASYEQYF TGTGCCAGCAGCGCGGACAGGGCTTCCTACGAGCAGTACTTC
TRBJ2-1 TRBD2 TRBV2 - CASSPKAGALEQFF TGTGCCAGCAGCCCTAAAGCGGGGGCTCTTGAGCAGTTCTTC
TRBJ2-1 TRBD2 TRBV5-5 - CASSVAGGPFEQFF TGTGCCAGCAGCGTAGCGGGAGGGCCTTTTGAGCAGTTCTTC
TRBJ1-2 - TRBV7-9 - CASSLRVGDGYTF TGTGCCAGCAGCTTACGGGTCGGTGATGGCTACACCTTC
TRBJ2-7 - TRBV19 - CASSIDLPPYEQYF TGTGCCAGTAGTATAGATCTCCCCCCCTACGAGCAGTACTTC
TRBJ1-5 - TRBV6-5 - CASSYGAGHQPQHF TGTGCCAGCAGTTACGGGGCAGGGCATCAGCCCCAGCATTTT
TRBJ2-5 TRBD2 TRBV10-3 - CAISGLAGGRLETQYF TGTGCCATCAGTGGACTAGCGGGAGGCCGTTTAGAGACCCAGTACTTC